The 21 T cell receptor beta chains presented below share a single source sample, sequenced in a study of tumor-infiltrating lymphocytes in primary liver carcinoma. TCR beta cDNA was reverse-transcribed from roughly 520 ng of total RNA. The reaction used a constant-region primer and ProtoScript II reverse transcriptase. Three rounds of nested multiplex PCR with slightly modified ARM-PCR produced TCR beta libraries. Forward primers for TRBV1-TRBV30 and a C-beta reverse primer served the first two PCR rounds, at around 9 cycles each. TCRdb recomputed calls from the multiplex PCR reads with MiXCR, one row per CDR3 protein. The sample lists about 97,000 distinct CDR3 sequences; approximately 70% were seen once. Total RNA and DNA came together from roughly 20-30 mg of bulk tissue without cell sorting. Sequenced: liver tumor tissue from sampling region 2. Subset specified: tumor region T2, inferior pole. The receptors stem from a woman aged 55-75 years with primary liver carcinoma and hepatitis B virus infection.

Of note for this clonotype: One end of the junction fails to match germline, which may point to a read error. The chain combines TRBV11-2 with TRBJ2-4; perhaps TRBD2 as D (5 bases). The CDR3 is made up of 15 amino acids. From germline, CDR1 is SGHAT and CDR2 FQNNGV. The CDR3 loop is CTSSLGPASQAIQYF. DNA of the CDR3: TGTACCAGCAGCTTAGGACCCGCTAGCCAGGCCATTCAGTACTTC. Variable domain in full (rest from reference TRBV11-2 and TRBJ2-4): EAGVAQSPRYKIIEKRQSVAFWCNPISGHATLYWYQQILGQGPKLLIQFQNNGVVDDSQLPKDRFSAERLKGVDSTLKIQPAKLEDSAVYLCTSSLGPASQAIQYFGAGTRLSVL.

Points on this clonotype: The conserved final phenylalanine or tryptophan is absent from the CDR3, which likely points to a read error. V gene TRBV28 combines with J gene TRBJ2-3, with 8 nucleotides matching TRBD1. The germline CDR1 and CDR2 sequences are MDHEN and SYDVKM. This CDR3 has 17 amino acids. CDR3 DNA sequence: TGTGCCAGCAGTTTAGGCTTACAGGGGGTTAGCACAAATACGCAGTATTCT. Protein: CASSLGLQGVSTNTQYS.

The table lists this clonotype with many counts. The chain employs TRBV7-8 and TRBJ2-7; D perhaps matches TRBD2 (5 bases). Germline CDR1 is SGHVS and CDR2 is FQNEAQ. Trimming took 5 bases from V and 7 from J, leaving 18 bases between them. This CDR3 spans 14 amino acids. CDR3 residues: CASSQRTSSGEQYF. The CDR3 bases are TGTGCCAGCAGCCAACGTACTAGTTCGGGGGAGCAGTACTTC.

This clonotype appeared many times. This chain links TRBV28 with TRBJ1-1; 8 bases fit TRBD1. The junction had 8 bases not matched to a gene; V was cut back by 4 bases and J by 4 bases. Germline V gives CDR1 MDHEN, CDR2 SYDVKM. CDR3 size: 15 residues. The CDR3 spells CASSSLDRGGTEAFF. DNA of the CDR3: TGTGCCAGCAGTTCTTTAGACAGGGGAGGCACTGAAGCTTTCTTT.

This clonotype was seen a single time. This chain connects TRBV19 to TRBJ1-2; D gene unclear. Germline loops: CDR1 LNHDA, CDR2 SQIVND (reference sequence). V was trimmed by 6 bases and J by 8 bases, leaving 22 bases between them. CDR3 length equals 15 residues. The CDR3 nucleotides are TGTGCCAGTAGCCGCTCAGCGACTGCCAACTTCGGCTACACCTTC. This translates into CASSRSATANFGYTF.

Turning to this clonotype: Its ends do not fully match the called genes, so a read error is possible. J is TRBJ2-5 and V is TRBV11-2; 9 bases line up with TRBD1. The CDR3 length is 13 residues. Germline V gives CDR1 SGHAT, CDR2 FQNNGV. CDR3 amino acids: CAGSVGTGLAQYF. CDR3 DNA: TGTGCCGGCAGCGTCGGGACAGGGTTGGCCCAGTACTTC.

The chain recombines TRBV2 with TRBJ2-2; 11 nucleotides match TRBD1. Germline CDR1 reads SNHLY; CDR2 reads FYNNEI. There are 13 residues in the CDR3. Trimming cost V 7 bases and J 13 bases; bases outside gene matches: 8. The CDR3 nucleotides are TGTGCCAGCACGCGGACAGGGGGCGCAGGGCTGTTTTTT. Encoded protein: CASTRTGGAGLFF.

Concerning this clonotype itself: The CDR3 carries no conserved terminal phenylalanine or tryptophan, so it likely arises from a read error. The V and J genes are TRBV28 and TRBJ1-5, with a weak D call TRBD1 (6 bases). In germline, CDR1 is MDHEN, CDR2 SYDVKM. The CDR3 contains 15 residues. V lost 3 bases and J 0 bases, leaving 9 bases between the germline ends. The DNA of the CDR3 is TGTGCCAGCAGTTTCAAGGGGGTTAGCAATCAGCCCCAGCATTCT. This translates into CASSFKGVSNQPQHS.

This clonotype was observed a handful of times. The V gene is TRBV30, the J gene TRBJ2-7; the D gene is possibly TRBD2 (6 bases). Between the trimmed V and J ends, which lost 3 bases and 2 bases, there was a span of 14 bases. Germline assignment: CDR1 GTSNPN and CDR2 SVGIG (reference sequence). The CDR3 extends over 14 amino acids. The CDR3 sequence is CAWRSGGAPYEQYF. In DNA form, the CDR3 reads TGTGCCTGGAGATCGGGCGGGGCCCCCTACGAGCAGTACTTC.

The CDR3 loop is CASSPKAGVVRNEQFF. CDR3 DNA sequence: TGTGCCAGCAGTCCAAAAGCGGGAGTGGTTCGCAATGAGCAGTTCTTC. The chain links TRBV28 to TRBJ2-1; 8 bases match TRBD2. The germline gives CDR1 MDHEN, CDR2 SYDVKM. V lost 5 bases and J lost 6; bases outside the gene matches: 12. The CDR3 consists of 16 residues.

Points on this clonotype: A much larger clone sits a single nucleotide away, making a read error possible. The chain carries TRBV28 and TRBJ1-5; 8 bases map to TRBD1. There are 13 residues in the CDR3. The germline CDR1 and CDR2 sequences are MDHEN and SYDVKM. The CDR3 region is CVITGGGNQPQHF. The CDR3 DNA is TGTGTCATCACAGGGGGAGGTAATCAGCCCCAGCATTTT.

This clonotype has a count of ten or more. The gene calls are TRBV12-3 or TRBV12-4 and TRBJ1-5; TRBD1 matches 10 bases. V lost 6 bases to trimming and J lost 7 bases; unmatched junction nucleotides: 6. This CDR3 comprises 14 residues. The CDR3 region is CASSLTGGGQPQHF. CDR3 in DNA: TGTGCCAGCAGCCTGACAGGGGGCGGGCAGCCCCAGCATTTT.

Note on this clonotype: A much larger clone lies a single base off, so this may be a read error. CDR3 sequence (DNA): TGTGCCCGCAGTGAGGTCGGCACAGCCTACGAGCAGTACTTC. Amino acids: CARSEVGTAYEQYF. This chain connects TRBV6-1 to TRBJ2-7; D remains ambiguous. Germline V gives CDR1 MNHNS, CDR2 SASEGT. The CDR3 consists of 14 residues.

This clonotype came up many times. The chain recombines TRBV6-5 with TRBJ1-5, with TRBD1 matching 9 bases. The CDR3 sequence is 14 residues long. J was trimmed by 6 bases and V by 6 bases; bases with no gene match: 6. CDR1 is MNHEY, CDR2 SVGAGI, per germline. CDR3 sequence: CASRSRQGGQPQHF. CDR3 sequence (DNA): TGTGCCAGCAGATCCCGACAGGGGGGTCAGCCCCAGCATTTT.

This clonotype occurred a few times. A much larger clone differs from this one at a single base, so this may be a read error. The chain links TRBV5-6 to TRBJ2-3; 10 bases match TRBD1. V dropped 7 bases and J dropped 2; count of bases not matched to a gene: 10. The germline V gene has CDR1 SGHDT and CDR2 YYEEEE. The CDR3 runs 16 residues. CDR3 bases: TGTGCCAGCGGCAGACAGGGGGCGGCCTTCACAGATACGCAGTATTTT. Translated: CASGRQGAAFTDTQYF.

V is TRBV12-3 or TRBV12-4 and J is TRBJ2-1; 8 bases are a match to TRBD1. This CDR3 is 16 amino acids long. The junction had 12 bases not matched to a gene; V was cut back by 4 bases and J by 7 bases. As DNA, the CDR3 is TGTGCCAGCAGTTCTCGCCCACGGGACAGGTATAATGAGCAGTTCTTC. It yields the protein CASSSRPRDRYNEQFF.

As for this clonotype: A much larger clone sits a single nucleotide away, making a read error possible. The V gene is TRBV6-2 or TRBV6-3, the J gene TRBJ2-7; the match to TRBD1 covers 9 bases. This CDR3 comprises 19 residues. Looked up from germline, CDR1 is MNHEY and CDR2 is SVGEGT. The V segment lost 8 bases and the J segment 4 bases; nucleotides outside the gene matches: 24. DNA for the CDR3: TGTGCCAGCGCGCGCCAAATTAACCTAAACAGGGGGCGCCCATACGAGCAGTACTTC. Its translation: CASARQINLNRGRPYEQYF.

About this clonotype: One end of the junction is discordant with germline, which a read error may explain. V usage is TRBV11-2 and J usage is TRBJ2-3; unclear D gene. The CDR3 has 13 residues. The germline V gene has CDR1 SGHAT and CDR2 FQNNGV. The CDR3 bases are TGTCCCAGCAGCCTAGATCGTGAAGATACGCAGTATTTT. It yields the protein CPSSLDREDTQYF.

Comments on this clonotype: One end of the junction does not line up with germline, which may come from a read error. The chain combines TRBV6-1 with TRBJ2-3; TRBD2 matches 9 bases. CDR1 is MNHNS, CDR2 SASEGT, per germline. This CDR3 is 16 amino acids long. CDR3 region: CAISGGGRALTDAQYF. CDR3 DNA: TGTGCCATCAGTGGAGGCGGGAGGGCCCTCACAGATGCGCAGTATTTT.

This clonotype appeared a single time. Just one base apart from a much larger clone, this may be a read error. The DNA of the CDR3 is TGTGCCAGCAAGACACCCGCCGGGGATGGCTACAACTTC. Its protein is CASKTPAGDGYNF. V gene TRBV5-5 combines with J gene TRBJ1-2; no clear D. CDR1 SGHKS and CDR2 YYEKEE come from the germline V gene (reference sequence). The CDR3 extends over 13 amino acids.

Notes on this clonotype: A junction end diverges from the germline sequence, so it may reflect a read error. The chain uses TRBV6-6 and TRBJ1-4; D might be TRBD1 (5 bases). Germline CDR1 MNHNY, CDR2 SVGAGI (reference sequence). CDR3 length: 14 residues. As DNA, the CDR3 is TGTGCCAGCAGCGCATCGCGAGGGGTAGAAAAACTGTTTTTC. It codes for CASSASRGVEKLFF.